One sample yielded the 5 T cell receptor beta chains listed below, sequenced in a study of blood T cell repertoires in COVID-19. Profiling relied on immunoSEQ multiplex PCR, and the TCRdb table lists in-frame clones only, not all of them. The data contain over 35,000 clones, 85% to 90% of them singletons. The sample was peripheral blood. Receptor source: a man in his 60s with active or convalescent COVID-19.

This sequence joins TRBV7-8 and TRBJ2-7, with D uncertain. V gave up 1 base and J gave up 0 bases, with 13 bases separating them. CDR3 size: 16 residues. Germline CDR1 and CDR2: SGHVS and FQNEAQ. In DNA form, the CDR3 reads TGTGCCAGCAGCTTAGTTGGCGGAGCAAGCTCCTACGAGCAGTACGTC. Amino acids: CASSLVGGASSYEQYV.

The chain links TRBV5-1 to TRBJ1-1; the D gene is possibly TRBD1 (6 bases). Trimming removed 4 bases at V and 8 bases at J, with 12 bases between. The CDR3 length is 12 residues. Germline V gene sequence: CDR1 SGHRS, CDR2 YFSETQ. The CDR3 reads CASSRDIGEAFF. The CDR3 DNA reads TGCGCCAGCAGCCGGGACATCGGGGAAGCTTTCTTT.

V is TRBV29-1 and J is TRBJ2-3, with 13 bases aligning to TRBD2. Trimming took 3 bases from V and 5 from J; bases not matched to a gene: 5. This CDR3 contains 15 residues. Germline values: CDR1 SQVTM, CDR2 ANQGSEA. CDR3 sequence reads: CSVDRTSGSGDTQYF. CDR3 bases: TGCAGCGTTGACCGGACTAGCGGGAGTGGAGATACGCAGTATTTT.

The V and J genes are TRBV11-3 and TRBJ2-3; 9 positions agree with TRBD2. J gave up 5 bases and V 2 bases, and 5 bases lay outside the gene matches. The CDR3 runs 15 residues. Germline V CDR1 and CDR2: SGHNT, YENEEA. CDR3: CASSLRVAGVDTQYF. The DNA for the CDR3 is TGTGCCAGCAGCTTAAGGGTAGCGGGAGTAGATACGCAGTATTTT.

This clone appeared many times. This chain connects TRBV28 to TRBJ1-2; D possibly corresponds to TRBD1 (6 bases). This CDR3 has 16 residues. V lost 7 bases and J lost 0, with 18 bases in between. Germline CDR1 reads MDHEN; CDR2 reads SYDVKM. The DNA for the CDR3 is TGTGCCAGCACACCAGGGGACACCGGAGCTAACTATGGCTACACCTTC. Protein: CASTPGDTGANYGYTF.